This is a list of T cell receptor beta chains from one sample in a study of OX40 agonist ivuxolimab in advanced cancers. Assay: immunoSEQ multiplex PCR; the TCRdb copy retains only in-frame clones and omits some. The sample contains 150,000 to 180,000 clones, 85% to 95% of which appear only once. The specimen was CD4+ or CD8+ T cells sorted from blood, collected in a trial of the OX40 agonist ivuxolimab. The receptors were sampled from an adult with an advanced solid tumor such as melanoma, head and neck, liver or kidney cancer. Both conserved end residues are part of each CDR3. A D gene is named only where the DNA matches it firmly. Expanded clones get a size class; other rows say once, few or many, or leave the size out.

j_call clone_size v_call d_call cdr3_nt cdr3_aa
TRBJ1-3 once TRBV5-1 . TGCGCCAGCAGCTTGGGTGGGGACTCTGGAAACACCATATATTTT CASSLGGDSGNTIYF
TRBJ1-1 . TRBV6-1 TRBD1 TGTGCCAGCAGGGACAGGGTGGAAGCTTTCTTT CASRDRVEAFF
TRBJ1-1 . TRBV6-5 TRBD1 TGTGCCAGCAGTTCCCGACAGGGGGCTAGCACTGAAGCTTTCTTT CASSSRQGASTEAFF
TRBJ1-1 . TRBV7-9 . TGTGCCAGCAGCTTAGGATGGAACACTGAAGCTTTCTTT CASSLGWNTEAFF
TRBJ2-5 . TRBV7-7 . TGTGCTAGCAGCCAAACAGGGACGGGGGAGACCCAGTACTTC CASSQTGTGETQYF
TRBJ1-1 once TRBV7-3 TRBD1 TGTGCCAGCAGCGGAACAGGGGCGAGTGGGTCGGCTTTCTTT CASSGTGASGSAFF
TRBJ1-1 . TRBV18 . TGTGCCAGCTCAAGCAGGGTCAGCACTGAAGCTTTCTTT CASSSRVSTEAFF
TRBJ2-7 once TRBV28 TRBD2 TGTGCCAGCAGTTTTATGACTAGCGTGGGATCCTACGAGCAGTACTTC CASSFMTSVGSYEQYF
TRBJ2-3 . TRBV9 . TGTGCCAGCAGCGTAGAGAGAGATACGCAGTATTTT CASSVERDTQYF
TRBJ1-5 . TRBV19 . TGTGCCAGTGTCGGGACGGTCGGCAATCAGCCCCAGCATTTT CASVGTVGNQPQHF
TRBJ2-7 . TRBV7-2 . TGTGCCAGCAGACAGGGTGTCGTGTACGAGCAGTACTTC CASRQGVVYEQYF
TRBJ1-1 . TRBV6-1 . TGTGCCAGCAGTGAGACGGGGCGGACTGAAGCTTTCTTT CASSETGRTEAFF
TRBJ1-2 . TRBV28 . TGTGCCAGCACTATCCCCGGGGGCTATGGCTACACCTTC CASTIPGGYGYTF
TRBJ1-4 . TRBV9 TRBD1 TGTGCCAGCAGCTCAACAGGGGGCGCAATCGAAAAACTGTTTTTT CASSSTGGAIEKLFF
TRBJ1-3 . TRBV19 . TGTGCCAGTAGTATCAGAGGGTTTGGAAACACCATATATTTT CASSIRGFGNTIYF
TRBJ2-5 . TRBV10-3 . TGTGCCATCAGTGACTTGCTCCAAGAGACCCAGTACTTC CAISDLLQETQYF
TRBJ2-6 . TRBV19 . TGTGCCAGTAGTCCTACTGGGGCCAACGTCCTGACTTTC CASSPTGANVLTF
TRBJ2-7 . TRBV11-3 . TGTGCCAGCAGCCCCAATGACGGAAGGGCCTACGAGCAGTACTTC CASSPNDGRAYEQYF
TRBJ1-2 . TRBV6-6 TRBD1 TGTGCCAGCAGTTACTCCGGACAGGGGCGCTATGGCTACACCTTC CASSYSGQGRYGYTF
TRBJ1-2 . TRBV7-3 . TGTGCCAGCAGCCCCACCGGGCTTAACTATGGCTACACCTTC CASSPTGLNYGYTF
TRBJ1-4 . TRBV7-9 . TGTGCCAGCAAGCTTAGTGCGGGGGCAACTAATGAAAAACTGTTTTTT CASKLSAGATNEKLFF
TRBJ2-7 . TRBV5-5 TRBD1 TGTGCCAGCAGCTCGACAGGGGTCATCTACGAGCAGTACTTC CASSSTGVIYEQYF
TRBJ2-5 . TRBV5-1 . TGCGCCAGCAGCTTGGACAGGGTCCCAGAGACCCAGTACTTC CASSLDRVPETQYF
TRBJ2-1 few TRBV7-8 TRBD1 TGTGCCAGCAGCTTAGAGAGGACAGGGTACAATGAGCAGTTCTTC CASSLERTGYNEQFF
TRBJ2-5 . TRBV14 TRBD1 TGTGCCAGCAGCCAAGAAGACAGGGAGCCGGAGACCCAGTACTTC CASSQEDREPETQYF
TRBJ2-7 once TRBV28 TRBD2 TGTGCCAGCAGCCCGCCGGGACTAGCGGGTTTCTACGAGCAGTACTTC CASSPPGLAGFYEQYF
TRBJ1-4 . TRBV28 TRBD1 TGTGCCAGCATTTCCGGACAGGGGAATGAAAAACTGTTTTTT CASISGQGNEKLFF
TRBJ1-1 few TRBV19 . TGTGCCAGTAGAGTCGGCACTGAAGCTTTCTTT CASRVGTEAFF
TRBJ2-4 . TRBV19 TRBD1 TGTGCCAGTAGTATAGTGGGGGGACAGGTCGCCAAAAACATTCAGTACTTC CASSIVGGQVAKNIQYF
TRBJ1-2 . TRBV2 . TGTGCCAGCCACAGAGAAGCTAACTATGGCTACACCTTC CASHREANYGYTF
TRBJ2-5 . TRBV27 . TGTGCCAGCAGTTTATTGGGGGAAAAGACCCAGTACTTC CASSLLGEKTQYF
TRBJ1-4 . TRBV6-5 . TGTGCCAGCAGTTACGGATCACACGGGCTCCCCGAAAAACTGTTTTTT CASSYGSHGLPEKLFF
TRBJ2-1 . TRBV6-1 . TGTGCCAGCTCCTTACCCTTCACTAGTCGCAATGAGCAGTTCTTC CASSLPFTSRNEQFF
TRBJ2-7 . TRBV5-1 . TGCGCCAGCAGCACACTTGGGGGGCCAGGAGAGCAGTACTTC CASSTLGGPGEQYF
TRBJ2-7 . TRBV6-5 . TGTGCCAGCAGTTCACAGGAGTCCTACGAGCAGTACTTC CASSSQESYEQYF
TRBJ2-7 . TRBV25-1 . TGTGCCAGCAGTGACCCCTTCGGCCCCTACGAGCAGTACTTC CASSDPFGPYEQYF
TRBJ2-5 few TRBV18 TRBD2 TGTGCCAGCTCAGGGACTAGCGGACAAGAGACCCAGTACTTC CASSGTSGQETQYF
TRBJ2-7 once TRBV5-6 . TGTGCCAGCCGTCAGGGGCCCAACTCCTACGAGCAGTACTTC CASRQGPNSYEQYF
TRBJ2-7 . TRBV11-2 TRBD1 TGTGCCAGCAGCGCCATCCGGGGGCCAGGGGGCAACGAGCAGTACTTC CASSAIRGPGGNEQYF
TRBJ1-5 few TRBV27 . TGTGCCAGCAGGCGGAGGGAAGATCATCAGCCCCAGCATTTT CASRRREDHQPQHF
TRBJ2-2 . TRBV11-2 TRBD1 TGTGCCAGCAGCGGGAACAGGGGGAACAACACCGGGGAGCTGTTTTTT CASSGNRGNNTGELFF
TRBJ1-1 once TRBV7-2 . TGTGCCAGCAGCCCAGGGTTTCGGACTGAAGCTTTCTTT CASSPGFRTEAFF
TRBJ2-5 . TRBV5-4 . TGTGCCAGCAGCTTTACCCTGGGGGCCCAAGAGACCCAGTACTTC CASSFTLGAQETQYF
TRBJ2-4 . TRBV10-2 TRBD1 TGCGCCAGCAGACAGGGGGAAAACATTCAGTACTTC CASRQGENIQYF